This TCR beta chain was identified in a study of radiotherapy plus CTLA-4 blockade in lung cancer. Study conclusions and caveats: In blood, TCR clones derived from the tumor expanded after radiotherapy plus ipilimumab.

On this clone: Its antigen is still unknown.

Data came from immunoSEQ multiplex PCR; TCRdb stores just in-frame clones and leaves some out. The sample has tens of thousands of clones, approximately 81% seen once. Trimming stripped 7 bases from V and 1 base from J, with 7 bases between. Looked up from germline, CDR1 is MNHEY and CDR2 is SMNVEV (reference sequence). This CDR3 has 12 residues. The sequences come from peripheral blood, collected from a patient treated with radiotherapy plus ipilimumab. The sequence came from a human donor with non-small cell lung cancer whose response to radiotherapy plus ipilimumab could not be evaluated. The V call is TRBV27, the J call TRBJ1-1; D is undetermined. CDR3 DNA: TGTGCCAGCAAGTCGGGGAACACTGAAGCTTTCTTT. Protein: CASKSGNTEAFF.